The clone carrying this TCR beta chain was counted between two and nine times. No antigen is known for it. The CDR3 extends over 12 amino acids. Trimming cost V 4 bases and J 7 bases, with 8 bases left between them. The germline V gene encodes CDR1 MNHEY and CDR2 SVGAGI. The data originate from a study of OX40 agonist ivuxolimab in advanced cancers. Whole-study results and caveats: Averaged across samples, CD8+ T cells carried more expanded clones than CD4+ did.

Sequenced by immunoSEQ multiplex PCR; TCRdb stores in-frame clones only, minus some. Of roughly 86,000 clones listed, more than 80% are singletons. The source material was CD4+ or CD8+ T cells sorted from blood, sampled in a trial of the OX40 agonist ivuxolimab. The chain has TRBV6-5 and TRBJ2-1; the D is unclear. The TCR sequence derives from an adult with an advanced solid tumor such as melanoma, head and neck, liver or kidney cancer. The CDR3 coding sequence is TGTGCCAGCAGTTTTTGGGGTAATGAGCAGTTCTTC. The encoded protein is CASSFWGNEQFF.